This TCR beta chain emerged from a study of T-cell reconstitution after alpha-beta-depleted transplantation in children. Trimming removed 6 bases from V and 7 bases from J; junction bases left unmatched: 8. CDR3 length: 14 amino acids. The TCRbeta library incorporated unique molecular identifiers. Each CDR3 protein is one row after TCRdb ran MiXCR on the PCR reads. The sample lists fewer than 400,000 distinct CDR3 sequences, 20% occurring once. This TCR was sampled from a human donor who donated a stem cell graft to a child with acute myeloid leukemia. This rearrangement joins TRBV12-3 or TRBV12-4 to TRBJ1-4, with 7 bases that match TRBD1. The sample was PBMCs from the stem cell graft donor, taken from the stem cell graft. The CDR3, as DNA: TGTGCCAGCAGCCAAGGGGGCGCAAGTGAAAAACTGTTTTTT. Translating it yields CASSQGGASEKLFF.